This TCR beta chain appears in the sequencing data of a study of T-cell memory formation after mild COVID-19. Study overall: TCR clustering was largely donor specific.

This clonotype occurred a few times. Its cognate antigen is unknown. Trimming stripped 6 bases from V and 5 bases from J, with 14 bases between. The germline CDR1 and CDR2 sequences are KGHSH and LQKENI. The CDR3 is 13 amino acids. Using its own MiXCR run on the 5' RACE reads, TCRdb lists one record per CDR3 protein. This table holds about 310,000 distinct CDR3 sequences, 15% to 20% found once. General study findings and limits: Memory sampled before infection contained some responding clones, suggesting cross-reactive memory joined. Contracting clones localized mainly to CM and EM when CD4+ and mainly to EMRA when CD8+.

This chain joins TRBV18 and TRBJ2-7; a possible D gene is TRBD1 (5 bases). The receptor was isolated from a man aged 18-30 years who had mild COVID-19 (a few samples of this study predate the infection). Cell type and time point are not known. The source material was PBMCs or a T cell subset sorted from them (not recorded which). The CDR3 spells CASSKDSVDEQYF. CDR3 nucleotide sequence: TGTGCCAGCTCGAAAGACAGCGTTGACGAGCAGTACTTC.